This is a list of T cell receptor beta chains from one sample in a study of blood T cell repertoires in COVID-19. The protocol was immunoSEQ multiplex PCR, while the TCRdb copy is restricted to in-frame clones and leaves out a portion. The sample consists of roughly 150,000 clones, 83% of them appearing once. The sample taken for sequencing was peripheral blood. These receptors all stem from an elderly woman with acute or convalescent COVID-19. Both conserved end residues are part of each CDR3. A D gene is named only where the DNA matches it firmly.

TRBV19	TRBD2	TRBJ2-1	CASSMLAGVNEQFF	TGTGCCAGTAGTATGTTAGCGGGAGTCAATGAGCAGTTCTTC
TRBV21-1	-	TRBJ1-1	CASSKLGGSVNTEAFF	TGTGCCAGCAGCAAGCTAGGGGGATCAGTGAACACTGAAGCTTTCTTT
TRBV5-4	-	TRBJ2-3	CASSPDAVNTQYF	TGTGCCAGCAGCCCCGACGCGGTTAATACGCAGTATTTT
TRBV6-2/TRBV6-3	TRBD1	TRBJ1-2	CASSERTGVFVYGYTF	TGTGCCAGCAGCGAACGGACAGGGGTTTTCGTCTATGGCTACACCTTC
TRBV4-2	TRBD2	TRBJ2-1	CASSQDRGGEQFF	TGTGCCAGCAGCCAAGATCGCGGGGGGGAGCAGTTCTTC
TRBV5-5	TRBD1	TRBJ1-5	CASSPGQGEYQPQHF	TGTGCCAGCAGCCCAGGACAGGGGGAGTATCAGCCCCAGCATTTT
TRBV7-2	-	TRBJ2-2	CASSLNPQYPTGELFF	TGTGCCAGCAGCTTAAATCCTCAGTACCCCACCGGGGAGCTGTTTTTT
TRBV7-2	-	TRBJ1-2	CASSSYPIVQPNDYGYTF	TGTGCCAGCAGCTCCTACCCAATAGTCCAACCCAACGACTATGGCTACACCTTC
TRBV9	-	TRBJ1-6	CASSSTEDSPLHF	TGTGCCAGCAGCTCGACGGAGGATTCACCCCTCCACTTT
TRBV30	-	TRBJ2-3	CAWTAGTPDTQYF	TGTGCCTGGACGGCGGGCACCCCCGATACGCAGTATTTT